These T cell receptor beta chains were read from a single sample in a study of T cell repertoires in cytomegalovirus infection. TCRdb passed the reads through MiXCR, listing each CDR3 protein once. The table records some 920,000 distinct CDR3 sequences, roughly 31% of them present only once. These receptors have no known antigen. This sample comprised cultured CD8+ T cells from PBMCs, obtained from culture after CMV antigen stimulation. The source is a human donor in good health (CMV status not recorded). Some clones in this sample may be carry-over from other donors' samples. CDR3s include the opening cysteine and the closing phenylalanine or tryptophan. The order of the fields is D gene, V gene, J gene, clone size, CDR3 protein, CDR3 DNA. The D gene is left open where the match is weak. Clone size is given for some rows only: seen once, a few or many times, or a class if the clone is expanded.

-	TRBV6-5	TRBJ1-1	-	CASRFSSYLNTEAFF	TGTGCCAGCAGATTCTCCAGTTACTTGAACACTGAAGCTTTCTTT
-	TRBV6-6	TRBJ2-3	-	CASSKQAGKALGTQYF	TGTGCCAGCAGTAAACAAGCCGGGAAGGCCCTAGGGACGCAGTATTTT
-	TRBV7-2	TRBJ2-1	many	CASSLTFNEQFF	TGTGCCAGCAGCTTGACTTTTAATGAGCAGTTCTTC
TRBD1	TRBV7-6	TRBJ2-3	-	CASSSERGQGRDTQYF	TGTGCCAGCAGCTCAGAGAGGGGGCAGGGGAGAGATACGCAGTATTTT
-	TRBV7-8	TRBJ2-1	many	CASSPPGGAYNEQFF	TGTGCCAGCAGCCCCCCAGGGGGGGCCTACAATGAGCAGTTCTTC
-	TRBV7-2	TRBJ1-5	few	CASSDYTIFRPQHF	TGTGCCAGCAGCGACTACACGATCTTTCGGCCCCAGCATTTT
-	TRBV27	TRBJ2-1	few	CASSFYPNEQFF	TGTGCCAGCAGTTTTTACCCCAATGAGCAGTTCTTC
-	TRBV19	TRBJ2-3	-	CASSIVGPTDTQYF	TGTGCCAGTAGTATAGTGGGTCCCACAGATACGCAGTATTTT
TRBD2	TRBV4-1	TRBJ2-1	few	CASSQALRRGADLYNEQFF	TGCGCCAGCAGCCAAGCCCTCCGGCGGGGGGCCGATCTTTACAATGAGCAGTTCTTC
-	TRBV7-6	TRBJ2-5	-	CASSLAAVGGRETQYF	TGTGCCAGCAGCTTAGCCGCGGTCGGGGGTCGGGAGACCCAGTACTTC
-	TRBV6-6	TRBJ2-1	few	CASSGPSDEQFF	TGTGCCAGCTCCGGGCCCTCCGATGAGCAGTTCTTC
-	TRBV12-3/TRBV12-4	TRBJ1-6	few	CASSLGRRALHF	TGTGCCAGCAGTTTAGGGCGGCGGGCCCTCCACTTT
-	TRBV7-9	TRBJ2-3	-	CASSPPSDGTDTQYF	TGTGCCAGCAGCCCACCTAGCGATGGCACAGATACGCAGTATTTT
TRBD2	TRBV10-3	TRBJ2-1	-	CAIRKGTSGGPSYNEQFF	TGTGCCATCAGAAAAGGGACTAGCGGGGGGCCCTCCTACAATGAGCAGTTCTTC
TRBD1	TRBV12-3/TRBV12-4	TRBJ1-2	many	CASSGQVESNYGYTF	TGTGCCAGCTCAGGACAGGTGGAATCTAACTATGGCTACACCTTC
-	TRBV6-8	TRBJ2-3	once	CASSDWRASTDTRYF	TGTGCCAGCAGTGACTGGAGGGCGAGCACAGATACGCGGTATTTT
TRBD1	TRBV27	TRBJ1-4	-	CASSLSGTGQSKLFF	TGTGCCAGCAGTTTATCGGGGACAGGGCAATCAAAACTGTTTTTT
-	TRBV6-6	TRBJ1-2	-	CASSLDINYGYTF	TGTGCCAGCAGCCTCGACATTAACTATGGCTACACCTTC
TRBD1	TRBV27	TRBJ1-5	-	CASSASTGAEQPQHF	TGTGCCAGCAGTGCCTCCACAGGGGCAGAGCAGCCCCAGCATTTT
-	TRBV7-6	TRBJ2-3	many	CASSLVLSWGTDTQYF	TGTGCCAGCAGCTTAGTCCTATCATGGGGGACAGATACGCAGTATTTT
TRBD1	TRBV7-6	TRBJ1-2	once	CASSVDRENGYTF	TGTGCCAGCAGCGTAGACAGGGAGAATGGCTACACCTTC
-	TRBV6-6	TRBJ1-3	-	CVRQEGLTLSGNTIYF	TGTGTCAGGCAGGAGGGCCTTACACTCTCTGGAAACACCATATATTTT
-	TRBV12-3/TRBV12-4	TRBJ2-1	-	CASSLDVSNEQFF	TGTGCCAGCAGTCTCGACGTCAGCAATGAGCAGTTCTTC
TRBD2	TRBV12-3/TRBV12-4	TRBJ2-3	-	CDSSSSGASGGADTQYF	TGTGACAGCAGTTCGTCCGGAGCTAGCGGGGGGGCAGATACGCAGTATTTT
-	TRBV7-8	TRBJ1-6	many	CASSLGYPLGQIISPLHF	TGTGCCAGCAGCTTAGGCTACCCTTTGGGACAAATCATTTCACCCCTCCACTTT
-	TRBV27	TRBJ2-7	few	CASSLRHRQAPSYEQYF	TGTGCCAGCAGTTTAAGACACCGGCAGGCGCCATCCTACGAGCAGTACTTC
-	TRBV27	TRBJ1-2	few	CASSLLGSSYGYTF	TGTGCCAGCAGTTTGCTGGGTAGCAGCTATGGCTACACCTTC
TRBD2	TRBV6-4	TRBJ2-2	-	CASSESGTKGPGELFF	TGTGCCAGCAGTGAATCCGGGACTAAGGGTCCTGGGGAGCTGTTTTTT
TRBD2	TRBV18	TRBJ2-1	many	CASSPPAGAYNEQFF	TGTGCCAGCTCACCACCGGCGGGAGCCTACAATGAGCAGTTCTTC
TRBD2	TRBV7-8	TRBJ2-2	few	CASSLGFWASGGTHTGELFF	TGTGCCAGCAGCTTAGGGTTTTGGGCTAGCGGGGGAACCCACACCGGGGAGCTGTTTTTT
-	TRBV23-1	TRBJ2-7	-	CASSQWNGSAKYPSSYEQYF	TGCGCCAGCAGTCAATGGAACGGTAGCGCGAAGTATCCGAGCTCCTACGAGCAGTACTTC
-	TRBV5-4	TRBJ1-2	few	CASSLEQAYYGYTF	TGTGCCAGCAGCTTGGAGCAGGCCTACTATGGCTACACCTTC
-	TRBV7-2	TRBJ1-1	few	CASSPWEKGRGPYTEAFF	TGTGCCAGCAGCCCCTGGGAGAAGGGGCGGGGGCCTTACACTGAAGCTTTCTTT
-	TRBV9	TRBJ1-3	-	CASSREGSSGNTIYF	TGTGCCAGCAGTAGGGAGGGCAGCTCTGGAAACACCATATATTTT
-	TRBV12-3/TRBV12-4	TRBJ2-5	-	CASSPGGRETQYF	TGTGCCAGCAGCCCCGGGGGAAGAGAGACCCAGTACTTC
TRBD1	TRBV7-9	TRBJ2-5	-	CASSNRQGDSETQYF	TGTGCCAGCAGCAATCGACAGGGAGATTCGGAGACCCAGTACTTC
TRBD2	TRBV15	TRBJ2-1	many	CATRVPSGGYNEQFF	TGTGCCACCAGGGTCCCTAGCGGGGGCTACAATGAGCAGTTCTTC
-	TRBV7-8	TRBJ2-7	few	CASSLVGGMIYEQYF	TGTGCCAGCAGCTTAGTTGGAGGTATGATCTACGAGCAGTACTTC
-	TRBV7-8	TRBJ1-5	-	CASSPPQVNQPQHF	TGTGCCAGCAGCCCGCCACAGGTAAATCAGCCCCAGCATTTT